Listed below are T cell receptor beta chains from one sample, sequenced in a study of T cells after yellow fever vaccination. TCRdb called the 5' RACE reads again in MiXCR, with one record for every CDR3 protein. The sample gives under 250,000 distinct CDR3 sequences, approximately 3.2% of which show up once; roughly 3.2% is in the top ten. This specimen was CD4+ T cells sorted from PBMCs, taken 10 days after the yellow fever booster vaccination. The origin of the receptors is a man aged 18 to 30 who received the YFV17D yellow fever vaccine. Each CDR3 is given with its conserved first and last residue. Fields, in order: D gene, clone size, V gene, J gene, CDR3 protein, CDR3 DNA. The D gene is left open where the match is weak. Clone size is not always given. Where it is, it says once, few, many or a class for expanded clones.

d_gene: .
abundance: many
v_gene: TRBV11-2
j_gene: TRBJ2-3
CDR3aa: CASSLGPDTQYF
CDR3nt: TGTGCCAGCAGCTTAGGTCCAGATACGCAGTATTTT

d_gene: TRBD1
abundance: many
v_gene: TRBV12-3/TRBV12-4
j_gene: TRBJ2-3
CDR3aa: CASSPRQGASDTQYF
CDR3nt: TGTGCCAGCAGTCCTAGACAGGGGGCATCAGATACGCAGTATTTT

d_gene: TRBD1
abundance: .
v_gene: TRBV20-1
j_gene: TRBJ1-2
CDR3aa: CSARDSDRTNYGYTF
CDR3nt: TGCAGTGCTAGAGATTCGGACAGGACTAACTATGGCTACACCTTC

d_gene: .
abundance: .
v_gene: TRBV20-1
j_gene: TRBJ2-5
CDR3aa: CSARGRGAPAQYF
CDR3nt: TGCAGTGCGAGGGGCAGGGGGGCCCCGGCCCAGTACTTC

d_gene: TRBD1
abundance: .
v_gene: TRBV30
j_gene: TRBJ1-3
CDR3aa: CAWRRQGSPGNTIYF
CDR3nt: TGTGCCTGGCGCCGACAGGGATCCCCTGGAAACACCATATATTTT

d_gene: .
abundance: many
v_gene: TRBV5-1
j_gene: TRBJ1-2
CDR3aa: CASSFGGGYGYTF
CDR3nt: TGCGCCAGCAGCTTCGGGGGGGGCTATGGCTACACCTTC

d_gene: .
abundance: .
v_gene: TRBV20-1
j_gene: TRBJ2-2
CDR3aa: CSARSRVVTGELFF
CDR3nt: TGCAGTGCTAGATCCAGGGTGGTCACCGGGGAGCTGTTTTTT

d_gene: .
abundance: few
v_gene: TRBV20-1
j_gene: TRBJ1-2
CDR3aa: CSAERNYGYTF
CDR3nt: TGCAGTGCGGAAAGGAACTATGGCTACACCTTC

d_gene: .
abundance: many
v_gene: TRBV6-6
j_gene: TRBJ2-2
CDR3aa: CASTGLQGSGELFF
CDR3nt: TGTGCCAGCACGGGACTGCAGGGTAGCGGGGAGCTGTTTTTT

d_gene: TRBD2
abundance: many
v_gene: TRBV7-2
j_gene: TRBJ2-5
CDR3aa: CASSPYWRGVQETQYF
CDR3nt: TGTGCCAGCAGCCCGTACTGGCGGGGGGTCCAAGAGACCCAGTACTTC

d_gene: .
abundance: .
v_gene: TRBV20-1
j_gene: TRBJ1-4
CDR3aa: CSAGRGPGKLFF
CDR3nt: TGCAGTGCCGGTCGTGGTCCCGGAAAACTGTTTTTT

d_gene: .
abundance: many
v_gene: TRBV5-1
j_gene: TRBJ2-5
CDR3aa: CASSLLGETQYF
CDR3nt: TGCGCCAGCAGCTTGCTGGGGGAGACCCAGTACTTC

d_gene: TRBD1
abundance: .
v_gene: TRBV7-7
j_gene: TRBJ2-5
CDR3aa: CASSFPVQGAQETQYF
CDR3nt: TGTGCTAGCAGCTTCCCCGTGCAGGGGGCCCAAGAGACCCAGTACTTC

d_gene: TRBD1
abundance: many
v_gene: TRBV7-2
j_gene: TRBJ1-6
CDR3aa: CASSLATTGGANSPLHF
CDR3nt: TGTGCCAGCAGCTTAGCTACCACAGGGGGCGCGAATTCACCCCTCCACTTT

d_gene: TRBD1
abundance: many
v_gene: TRBV5-1
j_gene: TRBJ2-1
CDR3aa: CASSWGQPVYNEQFF
CDR3nt: TGCGCCAGCAGCTGGGGACAGCCCGTATACAATGAGCAGTTCTTC

d_gene: .
abundance: many
v_gene: TRBV5-1
j_gene: TRBJ1-5
CDR3aa: CASSQDGLNQPQHF
CDR3nt: TGCGCCAGCAGCCAGGACGGCCTCAATCAGCCCCAGCATTTT

d_gene: .
abundance: many
v_gene: TRBV7-3
j_gene: TRBJ2-3
CDR3aa: CASSLTRVVSDTQYF
CDR3nt: TGTGCCAGCAGCTTAACGCGGGTTGTGTCAGATACGCAGTATTTT

d_gene: TRBD2
abundance: .
v_gene: TRBV6-5
j_gene: TRBJ2-3
CDR3aa: CASSRAGTSGPPDTQYF
CDR3nt: TGTGCCAGCAGTCGGGCCGGGACTAGCGGTCCCCCGGATACGCAGTATTTT

d_gene: TRBD1
abundance: many
v_gene: TRBV20-1
j_gene: TRBJ1-4
CDR3aa: CSAIAADRGGTNEKLFF
CDR3nt: TGCAGTGCTATAGCCGCGGACAGGGGGGGAACTAATGAAAAACTGTTTTTT

d_gene: .
abundance: few
v_gene: TRBV10-2
j_gene: TRBJ2-1
CDR3aa: CASSDIVQNDEQFF
CDR3nt: TGCGCCAGCAGTGATATAGTTCAGAACGATGAGCAGTTCTTC

d_gene: .
abundance: many
v_gene: TRBV7-2
j_gene: TRBJ1-1
CDR3aa: CASSYQGRGGTEAFF
CDR3nt: TGTGCCAGCAGCTACCAGGGCAGGGGAGGGACTGAAGCTTTCTTT

d_gene: TRBD2
abundance: .
v_gene: TRBV7-2
j_gene: TRBJ2-2
CDR3aa: CASSPPLAGGYWGTGELFF
CDR3nt: TGTGCCAGCAGCCCCCCACTAGCGGGGGGGTATTGGGGCACCGGGGAGCTGTTTTTT

d_gene: .
abundance: .
v_gene: TRBV5-1
j_gene: TRBJ1-6
CDR3aa: CASSFFGRSSYNSPLHF
CDR3nt: TGCGCCAGCAGCTTTTTTGGCAGGAGCTCCTATAATTCACCCCTCCACTTT

d_gene: .
abundance: many
v_gene: TRBV6-6
j_gene: TRBJ1-4
CDR3aa: CASSLGGAATNEKLFF
CDR3nt: TGTGCCAGCAGTTTGGGGGGCGCAGCAACTAATGAAAAACTGTTTTTT

d_gene: TRBD2
abundance: few
v_gene: TRBV3-1
j_gene: TRBJ2-5
CDR3aa: CASSQDLAGIAETQYF
CDR3nt: TGTGCCAGCAGCCAAGATCTAGCGGGGATTGCCGAGACCCAGTACTTC

d_gene: TRBD1
abundance: many
v_gene: TRBV5-1
j_gene: TRBJ2-4
CDR3aa: CASSLQGAPRNIQYF
CDR3nt: TGCGCCAGCAGCTTGCAGGGGGCGCCTAGGAACATTCAGTACTTC

d_gene: TRBD1
abundance: many
v_gene: TRBV5-1
j_gene: TRBJ1-1
CDR3aa: CASSITPGQGTEAFF
CDR3nt: TGCGCCAGCAGCATTACCCCGGGACAGGGGACTGAAGCTTTCTTT

d_gene: .
abundance: many
v_gene: TRBV19
j_gene: TRBJ1-5
CDR3aa: CASSIEINQPQHF
CDR3nt: TGTGCCAGTAGTATAGAGATCAATCAGCCCCAGCATTTT

d_gene: TRBD2
abundance: few
v_gene: TRBV15
j_gene: TRBJ2-1
CDR3aa: CATAASGGAVGNEQFF
CDR3nt: TGTGCCACTGCGGCTAGCGGGGGGGCAGTTGGAAATGAGCAGTTCTTC

d_gene: .
abundance: .
v_gene: TRBV11-2
j_gene: TRBJ1-1
CDR3aa: CASSLWGGGNTEAFF
CDR3nt: TGTGCCAGCAGCCTATGGGGGGGAGGGAACACTGAAGCTTTCTTT

d_gene: TRBD2
abundance: .
v_gene: TRBV7-3
j_gene: TRBJ2-2
CDR3aa: CASSTSGAHTGELFF
CDR3nt: TGTGCCAGCAGCACTAGCGGGGCCCACACCGGGGAGCTGTTTTTT

d_gene: TRBD1
abundance: many
v_gene: TRBV12-3/TRBV12-4
j_gene: TRBJ1-4
CDR3aa: CASSFDRGNEKLFF
CDR3nt: TGTGCCAGCAGTTTTGACAGGGGTAATGAAAAACTGTTTTTT

d_gene: TRBD1
abundance: .
v_gene: TRBV5-1
j_gene: TRBJ1-6
CDR3aa: CASNPTGTDNSPLHF
CDR3nt: TGCGCCAGCAACCCCACCGGGACAGACAATTCACCCCTCCACTTT

d_gene: TRBD1
abundance: few
v_gene: TRBV12-3/TRBV12-4
j_gene: TRBJ2-5
CDR3aa: CASSRDSSQETQYF
CDR3nt: TGTGCCAGCAGCCGGGACAGTTCCCAAGAGACCCAGTACTTC

d_gene: .
abundance: few
v_gene: TRBV5-1
j_gene: TRBJ1-4
CDR3aa: CASSLGGEGEKLFF
CDR3nt: TGCGCCAGCAGCCTAGGAGGGGAGGGAGAAAAACTGTTTTTT

d_gene: .
abundance: few
v_gene: TRBV10-3
j_gene: TRBJ2-1
CDR3aa: CAIRETETNEQFF
CDR3nt: TGTGCCATCAGGGAAACAGAGACCAATGAGCAGTTCTTC

d_gene: .
abundance: .
v_gene: TRBV9
j_gene: TRBJ1-4
CDR3aa: CASNSGGGEKLFF
CDR3nt: TGTGCCAGCAATTCGGGGGGTGGTGAAAAACTGTTTTTT

d_gene: TRBD1
abundance: .
v_gene: TRBV5-1
j_gene: TRBJ1-4
CDR3aa: CASSPRTGGPNEKLFF
CDR3nt: TGCGCCAGCAGCCCTCGGACAGGTGGTCCTAATGAAAAACTGTTTTTT

d_gene: TRBD1
abundance: many
v_gene: TRBV6-5
j_gene: TRBJ2-4
CDR3aa: CASKPPGQGNIQYF
CDR3nt: TGTGCCAGCAAACCTCCAGGACAGGGAAACATTCAGTACTTC

d_gene: .
abundance: many
v_gene: TRBV5-4
j_gene: TRBJ2-2
CDR3aa: CASSRNLGGRTGELFF
CDR3nt: TGTGCCAGCAGTCGTAATCTGGGGGGCAGGACCGGGGAGCTGTTTTTT

d_gene: TRBD1
abundance: .
v_gene: TRBV6-6
j_gene: TRBJ1-1
CDR3aa: CASSTPRQGGVTEAFF
CDR3nt: TGTGCCAGCAGTACTCCTCGACAGGGGGGAGTCACTGAAGCTTTCTTT

d_gene: TRBD1
abundance: .
v_gene: TRBV9
j_gene: TRBJ2-5
CDR3aa: CASSVEDRGRTQYF
CDR3nt: TGTGCCAGCAGCGTGGAGGACAGGGGTCGGACCCAGTACTTC

d_gene: .
abundance: many
v_gene: TRBV3-1
j_gene: TRBJ2-2
CDR3aa: CASSQATTGELFF
CDR3nt: TGTGCCAGCAGCCAGGCGACGACCGGGGAGCTGTTTTTT

d_gene: .
abundance: many
v_gene: TRBV15
j_gene: TRBJ2-2
CDR3aa: CATSPRGTGELFF
CDR3nt: TGTGCCACCAGCCCCCGAGGCACCGGGGAGCTGTTTTTT

d_gene: .
abundance: few
v_gene: TRBV6-1
j_gene: TRBJ2-3
CDR3aa: CASSRLGTGGTDTQYF
CDR3nt: TGTGCCAGCAGCCGTTTAGGGACGGGGGGCACAGATACGCAGTATTTT

d_gene: .
abundance: .
v_gene: TRBV7-3
j_gene: TRBJ1-6
CDR3aa: CASSLNTGGSAPLHF
CDR3nt: TGTGCCAGCAGCTTAAATACCGGGGGTAGTGCACCCCTCCACTTT

d_gene: .
abundance: few
v_gene: TRBV29-1
j_gene: TRBJ1-1
CDR3aa: CSAGQTNTEAFF
CDR3nt: TGCAGCGCCGGGCAGACGAACACTGAAGCTTTCTTT

d_gene: .
abundance: few
v_gene: TRBV7-2
j_gene: TRBJ2-3
CDR3aa: CASRFGQLGSTDTQYF
CDR3nt: TGTGCCAGCAGATTTGGACAACTAGGTAGCACAGATACGCAGTATTTT

d_gene: .
abundance: .
v_gene: TRBV5-1
j_gene: TRBJ2-1
CDR3aa: CASSPGPNYNEQFF
CDR3nt: TGCGCCAGCAGCCCGGGTCCTAACTACAATGAGCAGTTCTTC

d_gene: .
abundance: many
v_gene: TRBV5-4
j_gene: TRBJ2-7
CDR3aa: CASRYDSAYEQYF
CDR3nt: TGTGCCAGCAGGTACGACAGCGCCTACGAGCAGTACTTC

d_gene: .
abundance: .
v_gene: TRBV9
j_gene: TRBJ1-4
CDR3aa: CASSVSPRTATNEKLFF
CDR3nt: TGTGCCAGCAGCGTGTCCCCCAGGACAGCAACTAATGAAAAACTGTTTTTT

d_gene: .
abundance: many
v_gene: TRBV20-1
j_gene: TRBJ2-7
CDR3aa: CSARDRGAYEQYF
CDR3nt: TGCAGTGCTAGAGACAGGGGAGCCTACGAGCAGTACTTC

d_gene: TRBD2
abundance: many
v_gene: TRBV5-1
j_gene: TRBJ2-1
CDR3aa: CASSPQETAGYNEQFF
CDR3nt: TGCGCCAGCAGCCCTCAGGAGACAGCGGGGTACAATGAGCAGTTCTTC

d_gene: .
abundance: few
v_gene: TRBV12-3/TRBV12-4
j_gene: TRBJ2-2
CDR3aa: CASSPLYDPGELFF
CDR3nt: TGTGCCAGCAGCCCCTTGTACGACCCCGGGGAGCTGTTTTTT